This T cell receptor (beta chain) was captured by sequencing in a study of blood T cell repertoires in COVID-19. About the study: The United States, Italy and Spain provided the acute and convalescent COVID-19 samples. PBMCs, B-cell-depleted T cells, or T cells provided the cDNA or gDNA that made up the material.

V lost 6 bases and J lost 5, with 17 bases in between. Per germline, CDR1 MNHEY and CDR2 SMNVEV (reference sequence). The CDR3 runs to 14 residues. Authors' analysis steps: Researchers report that nucleated cell counts were estimated from reference gene primer amplification. Assay used: immunoSEQ multiplex PCR; TCRdb lists only in-frame clones, some missing. D and trimming come from the DNA, and the V and J calls and clone size come from that table. The table shows about 160,000 clones, with 60% to 85% occurring only once. The sequence derives from a man between 70 and 80 years old with acute or convalescent COVID-19. The chain joins TRBV27 to TRBJ2-7; D possibly corresponds to TRBD1 (5 bases). Sequenced: peripheral blood. The CDR3, as DNA: TGTGCCAGCAGACATAGGGGTCTAGGGGACGAGCAGTACTTC. As protein: CASRHRGLGDEQYF.